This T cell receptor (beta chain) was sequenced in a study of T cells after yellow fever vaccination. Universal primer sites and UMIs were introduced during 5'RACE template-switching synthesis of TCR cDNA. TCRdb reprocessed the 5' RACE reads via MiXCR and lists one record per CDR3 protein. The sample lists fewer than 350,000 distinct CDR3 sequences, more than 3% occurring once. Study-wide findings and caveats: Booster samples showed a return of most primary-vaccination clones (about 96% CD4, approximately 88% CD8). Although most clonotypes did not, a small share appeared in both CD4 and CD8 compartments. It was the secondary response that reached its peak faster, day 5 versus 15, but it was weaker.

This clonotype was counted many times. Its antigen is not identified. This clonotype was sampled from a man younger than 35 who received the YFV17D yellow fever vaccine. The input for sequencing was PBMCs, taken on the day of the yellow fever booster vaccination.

This chain's CDR3 is CSANRDRGYEQYF. CDR3 DNA sequence: TGCAGTGCAAACCGGGACAGGGGGTACGAGCAGTACTTC. The chain has TRBV20-1 and TRBJ2-7; 11 nucleotides match TRBD1. Germline V gene data show CDR1 as DFQATT and CDR2 as SNEGSKA (reference sequence). CDR3 size: 13 residues. Trimming at V came to 6 bases and at J to 4 bases, leaving 5 bases not matched to a gene.